The clone carrying this T cell receptor (beta chain) was picked up one time. Some clones are missing from TCRdb's copy, which holds only in-frame ones; the method was immunoSEQ multiplex PCR. The data show approximately 190,000 clones, about 89% seen once. The CDR3 totals 15 residues. The V gene lost 4 bases and the J gene lost 9 bases, with 19 bases spanning the gap. Germline lookup yields CDR1 SGHRS and CDR2 YFSETQ. This entry comes from a study of control samples from healthy donors and cancer patients. J is TRBJ2-2 and V is TRBV5-1; D is perhaps TRBD1 (5 bases). Sequences were obtained from blood. The receptor's source is a young man in good health. The DNA of the CDR3 is TGCGCCAGCAGCCCGGACACCAATACGCACAGGGAGCTGTTTTTT. It specifies CASSPDTNTHRELFF.